The rows below give T cell receptor beta chains drawn from one sample of a study of blood T cells in healthy people across ages. TCRdb processed the 5' RACE reads anew with MiXCR; each CDR3 protein has one entry. The sample consists of approximately 810,000 distinct CDR3 sequences, about 34% of them appearing once. The source material was blood. The receptors derive from a young man in good health. CDR3s include the opening cysteine and the closing phenylalanine or tryptophan. The D gene is left open where the match is weak.

>TRBV29-1|TRBJ1-2|-
CSVEPRGSNYSYTF
>TRBV6-2/TRBV6-3|TRBJ1-2|TRBD1
CASSWTGSHYGYTF
>TRBV15|TRBJ2-3|-
CATSRLARSTDTQYF
>TRBV12-5|TRBJ2-5|-
CASGPQETQYF
>TRBV6-6|-|-
CASSLLQQSEQYF
>TRBV7-2|TRBJ2-7|TRBD1
CASSSNNRDRDYEQYF
>TRBV11-2|TRBJ1-1|-
CASSPEVPAEAFF
>TRBV20-1|TRBJ2-2|-
CSARSGQNTGELFF
>TRBV20-1|TRBJ1-2|TRBD1
CSADGQGNFIYGYTF
>TRBV12-3/TRBV12-4|TRBJ2-3|TRBD1
CARSGTGRSTDTQYF
>TRBV25-1|-|-
CASSEWRGSDNEQYF
>TRBV12-5|TRBJ2-1|-
CASGLVLGRFSNEQFF
>TRBV10-3|TRBJ2-5|-
CAIIGVDGAGETQYF
>TRBV6-5|TRBJ2-7|-
CASTPDTKGHEQYF
>TRBV2|TRBJ1-5|-
CASTTSYSNQPQHF
>TRBV11-2|TRBJ1-1|TRBD1
CASSFGTGVTEAFF
>TRBV6-6|TRBJ1-3|-
CASMGWGSGNTIYF
>TRBV29-1|TRBJ2-7|-
CSVYHRGTYEQYF
>TRBV10-3|TRBJ1-1|-
CAISESRGGNTEAFF
>TRBV19|TRBJ2-7|-
CASSPGVQTQQYF
>TRBV15|TRBJ1-1|-
CATSRDRTVTEAFF
>TRBV4-3|TRBJ1-2|TRBD1
CASSQDQGQIYGYTF
>TRBV12-3/TRBV12-4|TRBJ2-1|TRBD2
CASVGLAGSYNEQFF
>TRBV7-2|TRBJ1-6|-
CASSLDGYSNSPLHF
>TRBV6-5|-|-
CASSYFDYQETQFF
>TRBV4-1|TRBJ1-4|-
CASSREPTADNEKLFF
>TRBV12-5|TRBJ2-1|TRBD1
CASDPGQGGSNEQFF
>TRBV6-2/TRBV6-3|TRBJ2-1|TRBD2
CASSYAPLDLADVQFF
>TRBV7-2|TRBJ2-7|-
CASSQGLLYEQYF
>TRBV6-2/TRBV6-3|TRBJ1-5|-
CASRHFQDQPQHF
>TRBV5-4|TRBJ2-4|-
CASSQGTDKNIQYF
>TRBV12-3/TRBV12-4|TRBJ1-2|-
CASSRRELLNYGYTF
>TRBV6-2/TRBV6-3|TRBJ2-5|-
CASSSRTQTVQETQYF
>TRBV7-9|TRBJ2-1|-
CASSFPFVDEQFF
>TRBV4-2|TRBJ1-5|-
CASSPQGRIEDQPQHF
>TRBV12-3/TRBV12-4|TRBJ2-3|TRBD1
CASSSDRVFTDTQYF